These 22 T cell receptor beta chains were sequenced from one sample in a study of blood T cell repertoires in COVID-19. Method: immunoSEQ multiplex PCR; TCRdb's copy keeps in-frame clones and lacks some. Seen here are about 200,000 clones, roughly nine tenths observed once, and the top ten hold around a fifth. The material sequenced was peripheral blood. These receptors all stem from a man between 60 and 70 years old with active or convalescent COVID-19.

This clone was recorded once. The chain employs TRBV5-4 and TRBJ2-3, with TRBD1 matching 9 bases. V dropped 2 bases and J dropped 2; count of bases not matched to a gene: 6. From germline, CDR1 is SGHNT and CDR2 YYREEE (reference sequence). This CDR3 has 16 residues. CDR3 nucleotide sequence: TGTGCCAGCAGCTTTCCGGGACAGGGTCCCACAGATACGCAGTATTTT. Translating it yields CASSFPGQGPTDTQYF. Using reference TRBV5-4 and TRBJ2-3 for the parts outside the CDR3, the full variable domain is ETGVTQSPTHLIKTRGQQVTLRCSSQSGHNTVSWYQQALGQGPQFIFQYYREEENGRGNFPPRFSGLQFPNYSSELNVNALELDDSALYLCASSFPGQGPTDTQYFGPGTRLTVL.

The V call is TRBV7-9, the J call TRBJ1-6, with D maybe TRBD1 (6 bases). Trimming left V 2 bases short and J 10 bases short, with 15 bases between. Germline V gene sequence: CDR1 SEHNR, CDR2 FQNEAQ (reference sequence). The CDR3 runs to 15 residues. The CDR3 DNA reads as TGTGCCAGCAGCTTACGGGGGGGGGCTGAATCACCCCTCCACTTT. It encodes CASSLRGGAESPLHF.

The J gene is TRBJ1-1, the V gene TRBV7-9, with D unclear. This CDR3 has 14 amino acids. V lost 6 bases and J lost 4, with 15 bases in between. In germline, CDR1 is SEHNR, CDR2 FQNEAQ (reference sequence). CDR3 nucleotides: TGTGCCAGCAGACCTCACGAGGAGGGCACTGAAGCTTTCTTT. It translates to CASRPHEEGTEAFF.

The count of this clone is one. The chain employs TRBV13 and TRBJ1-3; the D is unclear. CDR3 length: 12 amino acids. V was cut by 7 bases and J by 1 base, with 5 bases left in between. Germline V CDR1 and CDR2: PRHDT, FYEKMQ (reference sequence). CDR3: CASTGSGNTIYF. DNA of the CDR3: TGTGCCAGCACCGGGTCTGGAAACACCATATATTTT.

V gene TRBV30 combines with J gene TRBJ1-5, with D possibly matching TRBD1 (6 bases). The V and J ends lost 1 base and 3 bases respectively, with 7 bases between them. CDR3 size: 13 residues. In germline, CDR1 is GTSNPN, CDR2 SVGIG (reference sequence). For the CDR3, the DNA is TGTGCCTGGAGTGGGGACAACAATCAGCCCCAGCATTTT. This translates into CAWSGDNNQPQHF.

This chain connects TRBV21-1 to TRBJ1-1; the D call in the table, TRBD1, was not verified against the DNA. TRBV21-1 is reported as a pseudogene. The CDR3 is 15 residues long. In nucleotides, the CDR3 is TGTGCCAGCGGGACAGGGGGTAAATTGGACACTGAAGCTTTCTTT. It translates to CASGTGGKLDTEAFF.

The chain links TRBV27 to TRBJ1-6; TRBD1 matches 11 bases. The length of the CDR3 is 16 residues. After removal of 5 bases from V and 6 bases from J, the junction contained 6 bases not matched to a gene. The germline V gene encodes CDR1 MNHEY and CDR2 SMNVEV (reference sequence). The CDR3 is CASSPDRGQGNSPLHF. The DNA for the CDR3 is TGTGCCAGCAGTCCGGACAGGGGGCAGGGTAATTCACCCCTCCACTTT.

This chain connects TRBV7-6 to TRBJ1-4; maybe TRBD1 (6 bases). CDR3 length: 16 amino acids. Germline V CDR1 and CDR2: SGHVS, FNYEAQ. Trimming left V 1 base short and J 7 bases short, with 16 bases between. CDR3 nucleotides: TGTGCCAGCAGCTTAGGACCCCAGGGGTTAGTTGAAAAACTGTTTTTT. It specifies CASSLGPQGLVEKLFF. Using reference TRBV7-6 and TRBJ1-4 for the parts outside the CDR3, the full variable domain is GAGVSQSPRYKVTKRGQDVALRCDPISGHVSLYWYRQALGQGPEFLTYFNYEAQQDKSGLPNDRFSAERPEGSISTLTIQRTEQRDSAMYRCASSLGPQGLVEKLFFGSGTQLSVL.

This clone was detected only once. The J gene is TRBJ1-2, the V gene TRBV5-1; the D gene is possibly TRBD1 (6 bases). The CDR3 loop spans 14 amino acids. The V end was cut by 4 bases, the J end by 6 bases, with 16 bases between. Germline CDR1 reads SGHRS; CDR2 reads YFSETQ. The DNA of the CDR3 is TGCGCCAGCAGCCCGGGTGGGACATTTGATGGCTACACCTTC. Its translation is CASSPGGTFDGYTF.

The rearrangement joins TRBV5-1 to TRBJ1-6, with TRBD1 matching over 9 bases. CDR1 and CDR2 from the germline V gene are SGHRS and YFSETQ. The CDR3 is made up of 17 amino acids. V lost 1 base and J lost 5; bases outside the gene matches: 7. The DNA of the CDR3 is TGCGCCAGCAGCTTGAACCGCCGGGACAGGGATAATTCACCCCTCCACTTT. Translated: CASSLNRRDRDNSPLHF. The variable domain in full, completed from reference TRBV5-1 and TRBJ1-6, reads KAGVTQTPRYLIKTRGQQVTLSCSPISGHRSVSWYQQTPGQGLQFLFEYFSETQRNKGNFPGRFSGRQFSNSRSEMNVSTLELGDSALYLCASSLNRRDRDNSPLHFGNGTRLTVT.

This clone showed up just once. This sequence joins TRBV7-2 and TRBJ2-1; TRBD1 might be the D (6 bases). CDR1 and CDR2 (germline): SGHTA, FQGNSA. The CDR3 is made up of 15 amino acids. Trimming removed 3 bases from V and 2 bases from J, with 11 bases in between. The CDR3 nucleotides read TGTGCCAGCAGCTTTGCACAGGGTACCTACAATGAGCAGTTCTTC. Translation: CASSFAQGTYNEQFF.

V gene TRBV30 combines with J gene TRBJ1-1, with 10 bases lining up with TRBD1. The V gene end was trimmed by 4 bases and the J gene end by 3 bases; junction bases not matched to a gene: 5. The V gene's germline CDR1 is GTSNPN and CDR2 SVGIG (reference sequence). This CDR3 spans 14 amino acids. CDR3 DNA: TGTGCCTGGACCGTCGGACAGGGGGACACTGAAGCTTTCTTT. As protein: CAWTVGQGDTEAFF.

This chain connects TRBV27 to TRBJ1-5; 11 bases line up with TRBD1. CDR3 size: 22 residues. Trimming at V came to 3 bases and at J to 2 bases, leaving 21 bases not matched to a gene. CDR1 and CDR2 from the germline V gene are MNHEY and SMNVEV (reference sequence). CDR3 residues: CASSLGSVSGQGAYGGNQPQHF. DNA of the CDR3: TGTGCCAGCAGTTTGGGTTCTGTGAGCGGACAGGGGGCATACGGTGGCAATCAGCCCCAGCATTTT.

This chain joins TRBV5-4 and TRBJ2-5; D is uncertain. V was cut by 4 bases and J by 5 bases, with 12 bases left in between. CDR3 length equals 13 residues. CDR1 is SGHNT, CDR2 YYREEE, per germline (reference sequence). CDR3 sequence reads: CASSPPGSETQYF. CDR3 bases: TGTGCCAGCAGCCCGCCTGGTAGTGAGACCCAGTACTTC.

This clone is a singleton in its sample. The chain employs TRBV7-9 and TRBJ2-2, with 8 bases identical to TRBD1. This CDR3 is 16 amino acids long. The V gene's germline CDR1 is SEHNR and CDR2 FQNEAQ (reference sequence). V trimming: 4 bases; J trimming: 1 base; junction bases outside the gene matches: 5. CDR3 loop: CASSSSGTGNTGELFF. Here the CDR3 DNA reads TGTGCCAGCAGCTCTTCCGGGACAGGGAACACCGGGGAGCTGTTTTTT. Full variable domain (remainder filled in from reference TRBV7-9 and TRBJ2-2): DTGVSQNPRHKITKRGQNVTFRCDPISEHNRLYWYRQTLGQGPEFLTYFQNEAQLEKSRLLSDRFSAERPKGSFSTLEIQRTEQGDSAMYLCASSSSGTGNTGELFFGEGSRLTVL.

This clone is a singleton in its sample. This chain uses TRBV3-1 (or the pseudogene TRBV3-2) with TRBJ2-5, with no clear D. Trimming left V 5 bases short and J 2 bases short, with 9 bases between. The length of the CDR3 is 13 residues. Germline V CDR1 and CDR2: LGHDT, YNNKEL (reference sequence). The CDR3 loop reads CASSSRGQETQYF. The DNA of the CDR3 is TGTGCCAGCAGCTCCAGAGGACAAGAGACCCAGTACTTC.

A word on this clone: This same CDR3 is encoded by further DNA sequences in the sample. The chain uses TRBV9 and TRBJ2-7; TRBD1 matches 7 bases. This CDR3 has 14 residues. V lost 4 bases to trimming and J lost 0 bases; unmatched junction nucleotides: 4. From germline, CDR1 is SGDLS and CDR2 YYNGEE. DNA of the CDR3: TGTGCCAGCAGCCCCCGGGACAGCTCCTACGAGCAGTACTTC. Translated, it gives CASSPRDSSYEQYF.

The CDR3 loop is CASSVAEGVNYGYTF. In DNA, the CDR3 is TGTGCCAGCAGTGTAGCGGAAGGGGTAAACTATGGCTACACCTTC. The V call is TRBV2, the J call TRBJ1-2; possibly TRBD1 for D (5 bases). CDR3 length: 15 amino acids. The germline V gene has CDR1 SNHLY and CDR2 FYNNEI. Between the trimmed V and J ends, which lost 4 bases and 2 bases, there was a span of 14 bases.

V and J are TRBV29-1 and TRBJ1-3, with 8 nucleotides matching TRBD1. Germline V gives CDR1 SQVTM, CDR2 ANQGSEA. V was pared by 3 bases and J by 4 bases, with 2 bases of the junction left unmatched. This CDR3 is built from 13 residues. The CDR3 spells CSVEDRVGNTIYF. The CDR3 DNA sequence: TGCAGCGTTGAGGACAGGGTCGGAAACACCATATATTTT.

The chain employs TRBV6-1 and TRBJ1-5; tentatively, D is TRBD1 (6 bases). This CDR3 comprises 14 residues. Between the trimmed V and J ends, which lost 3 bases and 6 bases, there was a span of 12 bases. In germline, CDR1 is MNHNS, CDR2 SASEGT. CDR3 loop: CASSDRRGGQPQHF. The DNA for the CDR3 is TGTGCCAGCAGTGACAGGAGAGGGGGTCAGCCCCAGCATTTT.

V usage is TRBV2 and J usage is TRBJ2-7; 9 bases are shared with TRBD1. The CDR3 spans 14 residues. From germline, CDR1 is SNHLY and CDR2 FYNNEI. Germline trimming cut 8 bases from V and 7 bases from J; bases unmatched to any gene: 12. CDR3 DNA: TGTGCCAGCTCACCGGGACAGGGAAGAGGAGAGCAGTACTTC. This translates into CASSPGQGRGEQYF.

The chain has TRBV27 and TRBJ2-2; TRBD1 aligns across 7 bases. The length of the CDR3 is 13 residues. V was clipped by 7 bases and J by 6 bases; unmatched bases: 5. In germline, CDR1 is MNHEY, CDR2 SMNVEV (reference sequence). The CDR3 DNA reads TGTGCCAGCACCCTCAGGGGGTCCGGGGAGCTGTTTTTT. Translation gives CASTLRGSGELFF.